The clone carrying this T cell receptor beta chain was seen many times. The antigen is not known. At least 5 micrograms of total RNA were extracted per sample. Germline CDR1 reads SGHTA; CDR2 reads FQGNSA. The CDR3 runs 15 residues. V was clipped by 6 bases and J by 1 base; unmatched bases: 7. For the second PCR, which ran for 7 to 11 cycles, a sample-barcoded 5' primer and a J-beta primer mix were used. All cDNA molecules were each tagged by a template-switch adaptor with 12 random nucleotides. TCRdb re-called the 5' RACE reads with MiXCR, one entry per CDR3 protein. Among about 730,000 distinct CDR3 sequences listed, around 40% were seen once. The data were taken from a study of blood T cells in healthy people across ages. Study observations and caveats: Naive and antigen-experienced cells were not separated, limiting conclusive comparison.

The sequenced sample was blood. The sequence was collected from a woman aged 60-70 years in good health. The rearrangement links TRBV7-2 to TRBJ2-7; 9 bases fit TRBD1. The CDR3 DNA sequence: TGTGCCAGCAGACGCAGTGGACAGGGGTCCTACGAGCAGTACTTC. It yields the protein CASRRSGQGSYEQYF. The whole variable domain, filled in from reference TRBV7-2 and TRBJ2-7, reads GAGVSQSPSNKVTEKGKDVELRCDPISGHTALYWYRQSLGQGLEFLIYFQGNSAPDKSGLPSDRFSAERTGGSVSTLTIQRTQQEDSAVYLCASRRSGQGSYEQYFGPGTRLTVT.